The rows below give T cell receptor beta chains drawn from one sample of a study of blood T cell repertoires in COVID-19. Assay: immunoSEQ multiplex PCR; the TCRdb copy retains only in-frame clones and omits some. Among some 82,000 clones, around 81% were seen once, and the ten largest hold around 40%. The sequencing sample was made of peripheral blood. These receptors all stem from a man older than 75 with acute or convalescent COVID-19. The CDR3 runs from the conserved cysteine through the conserved F or W. Fields, in order: CDR3 DNA, CDR3 protein, V gene, clone size, D gene, J gene. D genes are given only for firm matches. Expanded clones are given a class, and other clones once, few, many or no size at all.

cdr3_nt: TGTGCCTGGAGTGAACGGGTAGGAGGCTACACCTTC
cdr3_aa: CAWSERVGGYTF
v_call: TRBV30
clone_size: .
d_call: .
j_call: TRBJ1-2

cdr3_nt: TGTGCCAGCAGTTTATCGACTAGCGGGAGGTCCCCCTACGAGCAGTACTTC
cdr3_aa: CASSLSTSGRSPYEQYF
v_call: TRBV27
clone_size: .
d_call: TRBD2
j_call: TRBJ2-7

cdr3_nt: TGTGCCAGCAGCTTGGTGGCTTACGGGGAGCTGTTTTTT
cdr3_aa: CASSLVAYGELFF
v_call: TRBV5-5
clone_size: .
d_call: .
j_call: TRBJ2-2

cdr3_nt: TGTGCCAGCAGCCGACCAGGGACATCGTTGAACACCGGGGAGCTGTTTTTT
cdr3_aa: CASSRPGTSLNTGELFF
v_call: TRBV7-9
clone_size: .
d_call: .
j_call: TRBJ2-2

cdr3_nt: TGTGCCAGCTCGCCAATCCAGGGGGGAGAGACCCAGTACTTC
cdr3_aa: CASSPIQGGETQYF
v_call: TRBV18
clone_size: .
d_call: .
j_call: TRBJ2-5

cdr3_nt: TGTGCCAGCAGTTACCCGGGACAGGGGAATCAGCCCCAGCATTTT
cdr3_aa: CASSYPGQGNQPQHF
v_call: TRBV6-6
clone_size: .
d_call: TRBD1
j_call: TRBJ1-5

cdr3_nt: TGTGCCAGCAGTTCCCCCTCAACAGGCGATGGCTACACCTTC
cdr3_aa: CASSSPSTGDGYTF
v_call: TRBV28
clone_size: .
d_call: .
j_call: TRBJ1-2

cdr3_nt: TGTGCCAGCAGCGTAGGCCTAGCGGGAGTTACCGGGGAGCTGTTTTTT
cdr3_aa: CASSVGLAGVTGELFF
v_call: TRBV9
clone_size: .
d_call: TRBD2
j_call: TRBJ2-2

cdr3_nt: TGTGCCAGTAGTATAATGAACAGGATGAACACTGAAGCTTTCTTT
cdr3_aa: CASSIMNRMNTEAFF
v_call: TRBV19
clone_size: few
d_call: .
j_call: TRBJ1-1

cdr3_nt: TGTGCCAGCAGGCAGACTTCTGGAAACACCATATATTTT
cdr3_aa: CASRQTSGNTIYF
v_call: TRBV28
clone_size: .
d_call: .
j_call: TRBJ1-3

cdr3_nt: TGTGCCAGCAGCTTAGAGGGACAAGCCGAAGCTTTCTTT
cdr3_aa: CASSLEGQAEAFF
v_call: TRBV7-3
clone_size: .
d_call: .
j_call: TRBJ1-1

cdr3_nt: TGTGCCAGCAGCTATTCCGGGACTCGAATTCAAGAGACCCAGTACTTC
cdr3_aa: CASSYSGTRIQETQYF
v_call: TRBV7-9
clone_size: .
d_call: .
j_call: TRBJ2-5

cdr3_nt: TGTGCCAGCTCACCGGGACAGATCGACACCGGGGAGCTGTTTTTT
cdr3_aa: CASSPGQIDTGELFF
v_call: TRBV18
clone_size: few
d_call: TRBD1
j_call: TRBJ2-2

cdr3_nt: TGTGCCAGCAGTTTACCGCGGGGATCCTACGAGCAGTACTTC
cdr3_aa: CASSLPRGSYEQYF
v_call: TRBV28
clone_size: once
d_call: .
j_call: TRBJ2-7

cdr3_nt: TGTGCCAGCAGCTTAGTTTCAGGGGAAGGAAACACCATATATTTT
cdr3_aa: CASSLVSGEGNTIYF
v_call: TRBV7-2
clone_size: .
d_call: .
j_call: TRBJ1-3

cdr3_nt: TGTGCCAGCAGCACTAGCGGGAGATTCTACGAGCAGTACTTC
cdr3_aa: CASSTSGRFYEQYF
v_call: TRBV28
clone_size: .
d_call: TRBD2
j_call: TRBJ2-7

cdr3_nt: TGTGCCAGCAGTGGACATACCAATGAGCAGTTCTTC
cdr3_aa: CASSGHTNEQFF
v_call: TRBV25-1
clone_size: .
d_call: .
j_call: TRBJ2-1

cdr3_nt: TGCGCCAGCAGCCAAGGGACAACGAACACCGGGGAGCTGTTTTTT
cdr3_aa: CASSQGTTNTGELFF
v_call: TRBV5-1
clone_size: .
d_call: .
j_call: TRBJ2-2

cdr3_nt: TGTGCCAGCAGTTTACAGGGGGGGGACACTGAAGCTTTCTTT
cdr3_aa: CASSLQGGDTEAFF
v_call: TRBV2
clone_size: .
d_call: TRBD1
j_call: TRBJ1-1

cdr3_nt: TGTGCCACCAGCAGAGCGGCAGGGAATTCACCCCTCCACTTT
cdr3_aa: CATSRAAGNSPLHF
v_call: TRBV15
clone_size: .
d_call: .
j_call: TRBJ1-6

cdr3_nt: TGTGCCACCAGCAGAGATAAGGGACTAGCGGGGCCCTCCTACAATGAGCAGTTCTTC
cdr3_aa: CATSRDKGLAGPSYNEQFF
v_call: TRBV15
clone_size: .
d_call: TRBD2
j_call: TRBJ2-1

cdr3_nt: TGCGCCAGCAGCTGGGGGACTGACTCCTACGAGCAGTACTTC
cdr3_aa: CASSWGTDSYEQYF
v_call: TRBV5-1
clone_size: few
d_call: .
j_call: TRBJ2-7

cdr3_nt: TGTGCCAGCAGAGCTCAGGGGAATGCGGAAAAACTGTTTTTT
cdr3_aa: CASRAQGNAEKLFF
v_call: TRBV28
clone_size: .
d_call: .
j_call: TRBJ1-4

cdr3_nt: TGCGCCAGCGGGGAACAGGACATCACCGGGGAGCTGTTTTTT
cdr3_aa: CASGEQDITGELFF
v_call: TRBV10-1
clone_size: few
d_call: .
j_call: TRBJ2-2

cdr3_nt: TGTGCCAGCAGGGCCCTGACTAGCGGGAATATCGGGGAGCTGTTTTTT
cdr3_aa: CASRALTSGNIGELFF
v_call: TRBV3-1/TRBV3-2
clone_size: few
d_call: TRBD2
j_call: TRBJ2-2

cdr3_nt: TGTGCCAGCAGTGGACCTAGCACGAGGGAGACCCAGTACTTC
cdr3_aa: CASSGPSTRETQYF
v_call: TRBV2
clone_size: .
d_call: .
j_call: TRBJ2-5

cdr3_nt: TGTGCCACCAGCAGAGTCAGAGCGGGCGCGCACATTCAGTACTTC
cdr3_aa: CATSRVRAGAHIQYF
v_call: TRBV15
clone_size: .
d_call: .
j_call: TRBJ2-4

cdr3_nt: TGCGCCAGCAGCCAAGATTTCGGTTTATATGGCTACACCTTC
cdr3_aa: CASSQDFGLYGYTF
v_call: TRBV4-3
clone_size: .
d_call: .
j_call: TRBJ1-2

cdr3_nt: TGTGCCAGCATAGAGGGACAGGGGGTCCGAGAGACCCAGTACTTC
cdr3_aa: CASIEGQGVRETQYF
v_call: TRBV28
clone_size: .
d_call: TRBD1
j_call: TRBJ2-5

cdr3_nt: TGTGCCAGTAGTATATGGGGGGGGGATTTTTTGTTCGAGCAGTACTTC
cdr3_aa: CASSIWGGDFLFEQYF
v_call: TRBV19
clone_size: .
d_call: TRBD2
j_call: TRBJ2-7

cdr3_nt: TGTGCCAGCAGCTCAACAGGCCGCACAGATACGCAGTATTTT
cdr3_aa: CASSSTGRTDTQYF
v_call: TRBV7-8
clone_size: .
d_call: .
j_call: TRBJ2-3

cdr3_nt: TGTGCCAGCAGCCCCGGGACAGGGTGGACCCAGTACTTC
cdr3_aa: CASSPGTGWTQYF
v_call: TRBV5-4
clone_size: .
d_call: TRBD1
j_call: TRBJ2-5

cdr3_nt: TGTGCCAGCTCTGCCGACAGGCCCGGTCAGCCCCAGCATTTT
cdr3_aa: CASSADRPGQPQHF
v_call: TRBV18
clone_size: .
d_call: .
j_call: TRBJ1-5

cdr3_nt: TGCGCCAGCAGCTTGGGGGGGGTCCTAAGCTCCTACGAGCAGTACTTC
cdr3_aa: CASSLGGVLSSYEQYF
v_call: TRBV5-1
clone_size: .
d_call: .
j_call: TRBJ2-7

cdr3_nt: TGTGCCAGCAGCTTAAACAGGGGTAATCAGCCCCAGCATTTT
cdr3_aa: CASSLNRGNQPQHF
v_call: TRBV7-2
clone_size: .
d_call: TRBD1
j_call: TRBJ1-5

cdr3_nt: TGTGCCAGCTCAACTGGACAGCCAAGCTCCTACGAGCAGTACTTC
cdr3_aa: CASSTGQPSSYEQYF
v_call: TRBV18
clone_size: .
d_call: .
j_call: TRBJ2-7

cdr3_nt: TGTGCCAGCGGCTCTTCAGGGGGCAAGGGCAATCAGCCCCAGCATTTT
cdr3_aa: CASGSSGGKGNQPQHF
v_call: TRBV28
clone_size: once
d_call: TRBD1
j_call: TRBJ1-5

cdr3_nt: TGTGCCAGTAGTATTGACATGGGACAGGCTATCTACACCTTC
cdr3_aa: CASSIDMGQAIYTF
v_call: TRBV19
clone_size: .
d_call: TRBD1
j_call: TRBJ1-2

cdr3_nt: TGTGCCAGCAGCACAGGCAATAGCAATCAGCCCCAGCATTTT
cdr3_aa: CASSTGNSNQPQHF
v_call: TRBV6-6
clone_size: .
d_call: .
j_call: TRBJ1-5

cdr3_nt: TGTGCCAGCAGCCAAGCTGGAGCCTCTGGAAACACCATATATTTT
cdr3_aa: CASSQAGASGNTIYF
v_call: TRBV3-1/TRBV3-2
clone_size: .
d_call: .
j_call: TRBJ1-3

cdr3_nt: TGTGCCAGCAGAACTCTCAGGAATTATAATTCACCCCTCCACTTT
cdr3_aa: CASRTLRNYNSPLHF
v_call: TRBV5-6
clone_size: .
d_call: .
j_call: TRBJ1-6

cdr3_nt: TGTGCCAGCAGCCCTGCGAACAGGAACACTGAAGCTTTCTTT
cdr3_aa: CASSPANRNTEAFF
v_call: TRBV5-5
clone_size: .
d_call: .
j_call: TRBJ1-1

cdr3_nt: TGTGCCAGCGAAACAGGGAAGAACACCGGGGAGCTGTTTTTT
cdr3_aa: CASETGKNTGELFF
v_call: TRBV6-5
clone_size: .
d_call: .
j_call: TRBJ2-2

cdr3_nt: TGTGCCAGCAGGACCCCCGGGAGCTCCTACGAGCAGTACTTC
cdr3_aa: CASRTPGSSYEQYF
v_call: TRBV6-5
clone_size: .
d_call: .
j_call: TRBJ2-7

cdr3_nt: TGTGCCAGCAGCCAAGTTCGTCTTGAGCGTCATAATGAAAAACTGTTTTTT
cdr3_aa: CASSQVRLERHNEKLFF
v_call: TRBV16
clone_size: .
d_call: .
j_call: TRBJ1-4

cdr3_nt: TGTGCCAGCATTTCATCCTGGGGACTAGCGGGAGGAGAGACCCAGTACTTC
cdr3_aa: CASISSWGLAGGETQYF
v_call: TRBV28
clone_size: .
d_call: TRBD2
j_call: TRBJ2-5

cdr3_nt: TGCGCCAGCAAAGGGCTAGCGGCGAGCTCCTACGAGCAGTACTTC
cdr3_aa: CASKGLAASSYEQYF
v_call: TRBV5-1
clone_size: .
d_call: TRBD2
j_call: TRBJ2-7